The next 26 T cell receptor beta chains were all read from a single sample in a study of blood T cell repertoires in COVID-19. Here immunoSEQ multiplex PCR was the method, and the copy in TCRdb shows in-frame clones only, minus some. The sample lists 230,000 or so clones; roughly 84% were seen once. Sequencing was done on a sample of peripheral blood. The receptors stem from a woman in her thirties or forties who had recovered from COVID-19.

The genes are TRBV5-8 and TRBJ1-4; D is ambiguous. Germline V gene sequence: CDR1 SGHTS, CDR2 YDEGEE. V shed 2 bases and J shed 7 bases, with 3 bases lying between them. This CDR3 region has 11 residues. CDR3 sequence: CASSFSEKLFF. DNA for the CDR3: TGTGCCAGCAGCTTCAGTGAAAAACTGTTTTTT.

The J gene is TRBJ1-1, the V gene TRBV4-3, with D maybe TRBD1 (6 bases). Germline CDR1 reads LGHNA; CDR2 reads YSLEER. The CDR3 has 16 residues. V was pared by 5 bases and J by 0 bases, with 16 bases between. As DNA, the CDR3 is TGCGCCAGCAGCGAACAGGGAGGGATAGTGAACACTGAAGCTTTCTTT. Its translation is CASSEQGGIVNTEAFF.

The rearrangement joins TRBV7-2 to TRBJ1-6, with 9 bases identical to TRBD1. V was clipped by 2 bases and J by 6 bases; unmatched bases: 5. Germline CDR1 is SGHTA and CDR2 is FQGNSA. The CDR3 has 16 amino acids. This chain's CDR3 is CASSLNTGQGNSPLHF. For the CDR3, the DNA is TGTGCCAGCAGCTTAAACACGGGACAGGGTAATTCACCCCTCCACTTT. Drawing the rest from reference TRBV7-2 and TRBJ1-6, the complete variable domain is GAGVSQSPSNKVTEKGKDVELRCDPISGHTALYWYRQSLGQGLEFLIYFQGNSAPDKSGLPSDRFSAERTGGSVSTLTIQRTQQEDSAVYLCASSLNTGQGNSPLHFGNGTRLTVT.

The CDR3 nucleotides read TGTGCCAGCAGCCCCACGACAGGTGATACGCAGTATTTT. It translates to CASSPTTGDTQYF. The chain is built from TRBV9 and TRBJ2-3; perhaps TRBD1 as D (6 bases). Trimming took off 4 bases at V and 6 bases at J, with 12 bases between the two ends. This CDR3 has 13 residues. Germline lookup yields CDR1 SGDLS and CDR2 YYNGEE.

The chain joins TRBV7-9 to TRBJ1-1; no firm D call. In germline, CDR1 is SEHNR, CDR2 FQNEAQ (reference sequence). The length of the CDR3 is 13 residues. Trimming pared 2 bases from V and 3 bases from J, leaving 7 bases between. CDR3 amino acids: CASSLRFDTEAFF. CDR3 coding DNA: TGTGCCAGCAGCTTACGGTTTGACACTGAAGCTTTCTTT. The full variable domain, completed using reference TRBV7-9 and TRBJ1-1, is DTGVSQNPRHKITKRGQNVTFRCDPISEHNRLYWYRQTLGQGPEFLTYFQNEAQLEKSRLLSDRFSAERPKGSFSTLEIQRTEQGDSAMYLCASSLRFDTEAFFGQGTRLTVV.

This chain uses TRBV6-5 with TRBJ1-1; a possible D gene is TRBD1 (6 bases). V gave up 0 bases and J gave up 4 bases, with 12 bases separating them. Germline lookup yields CDR1 MNHEY and CDR2 SVGAGI. There are 15 residues in the CDR3. DNA for the CDR3: TGTGCCAGCAGTTACTCGTTTGGGGGCGGCACTGAAGCTTTCTTT. This gives the protein CASSYSFGGGTEAFF.

The chain has TRBV6-6 and TRBJ2-7, with 8 nucleotides matching TRBD1. The CDR3 has 12 amino acids. Losses at the gene ends were 8 bases for V and 2 bases for J; bases not matched to a gene: 2. CDR1 and CDR2 from the germline V gene are MNHNY and SVGAGI (reference sequence). The CDR3 protein is CASEGQAYEQYF. The CDR3 DNA is TGTGCCAGCGAGGGACAGGCCTACGAGCAGTACTTC.

The J gene is TRBJ2-7, the V gene TRBV19, with D perhaps matching TRBD2 (5 bases). Germline assignment: CDR1 LNHDA and CDR2 SQIVND (reference sequence). V lost 1 base and J 4 bases, leaving 14 bases between the germline ends. This CDR3 has 15 residues. CDR3 sequence (DNA): TGTGCCAGTAGTATAGCCCCGGATAGAGGGTACGAGCAGTACTTC. Amino acid sequence: CASSIAPDRGYEQYF.

The chain has TRBV24-1 and TRBJ2-1, with D maybe TRBD2 (5 bases). Germline CDR1 is KGHDR and CDR2 is SFDVKD. V dropped 7 bases and J dropped 6 bases, with 6 bases sitting between them. This CDR3 is 11 amino acids long. The CDR3 sequence is CATRAGNEQFF. In DNA, the CDR3 is TGTGCCACCAGGGCGGGCAATGAGCAGTTCTTC.

Comment on this clone: A read error may account for a junction end that differs from germline. The chain couples TRBV19 to TRBJ2-5; D not certain. Germline V gene data show CDR1 as LNHDA and CDR2 as SQIVND (reference sequence). CDR3 length: 13 residues. CDR3 sequence reads: CASSMYYQGTQYF. In nucleotides, the CDR3 is TGTGCCAGTAGTATGTACTACCAAGGGACCCAGTACTTC.

The table lists this clone with a few counts. The chain links TRBV5-4 to TRBJ1-4; D perhaps matches TRBD1 (6 bases). The CDR3 is 14 amino acids. The V gene's germline CDR1 is SGHNT and CDR2 YYREEE (reference sequence). V lost 4 bases to trimming and J lost 4 bases, with 11 bases between them. CDR3 in amino acids: CASSEDSFNEKLFF. The CDR3 DNA follows: TGTGCCAGCAGCGAGGACAGCTTTAATGAAAAACTGTTTTTT.

The chain uses TRBV10-3 and TRBJ2-7; D unclear. With 8 bases removed from V and 0 bases from J, the gap between germline ends came to 11 bases. CDR1 and CDR2 from the germline V gene are ENHRY and SYGVKD. The CDR3 is 13 amino acids. The CDR3 protein is CAIQVHSSYEQYF. As DNA, the CDR3 is TGTGCCATCCAGGTCCACAGCTCCTACGAGCAGTACTTC.

The CDR3 here is CASSRSVPSYEQYF. CDR3 DNA sequence: TGTGCCAGTAGTAGGAGCGTACCCTCCTACGAGCAGTACTTC. The chain joins TRBV19 to TRBJ2-7; D is ambiguous. The germline CDR1 and CDR2 sequences are LNHDA and SQIVND (reference sequence). This CDR3 contains 14 residues. V was shortened by 4 bases and J by 0 bases, with 10 bases between the two germline ends.

V gene TRBV6-6 combines with J gene TRBJ2-5; TRBD2 aligns across 9 bases. The germline gives CDR1 MNHNY, CDR2 SVGAGI (reference sequence). The CDR3 contains 14 residues. J lost 2 bases, V lost 6 bases, and 4 bases had no gene match. The CDR3 here is CASRAGGIQETQYF. CDR3 nucleotides: TGTGCCAGCAGAGCGGGGGGCATACAAGAGACCCAGTACTTC.

This rearrangement joins TRBV5-1 to TRBJ2-5; 10 bases are a match to TRBD1. Losses at the gene ends were 6 bases for V and 5 bases for J; bases not matched to a gene: 10. CDR1 and CDR2 (germline): SGHRS, YFSETQ. CDR3 length: 15 amino acids. The CDR3 is CASNTGTGVSETQYF. The CDR3 nucleotides read TGCGCCAGCAACACCGGGACAGGGGTCTCGGAGACCCAGTACTTC. The entire variable domain, with the rest obtained from reference TRBV5-1 and TRBJ2-5, is as follows: KAGVTQTPRYLIKTRGQQVTLSCSPISGHRSVSWYQQTPGQGLQFLFEYFSETQRNKGNFPGRFSGRQFSNSRSEMNVSTLELGDSALYLCASNTGTGVSETQYFGPGTRLLVL.

This chain uses TRBV18 with TRBJ2-1, with a weak D call TRBD1 (6 bases). V lost 4 bases, J lost 5 bases, and 18 bases lay in between. CDR1 is KGHSH and CDR2 is LQKENI in the germline V gene. The CDR3 covers 16 residues. Here the CDR3 DNA reads TGTGCCAGCTCACGAGCCACAGGGATCAGGAACAATGAGCAGTTCTTC. It is translated as CASSRATGIRNNEQFF.

The chain links TRBV7-2 to TRBJ2-7, with a possible D match to TRBD2 (7 bases). This CDR3 has 14 amino acids. The V end lost 5 bases, the J end lost 7 bases, and 18 bases lay between the germline ends. The V gene's germline CDR1 is SGHTA and CDR2 FQGNSA. The CDR3 spells CASSPRGAFYEQYF. The CDR3 DNA reads TGTGCCAGCAGCCCCCGGGGGGCTTTTTATGAGCAGTACTTC.

This chain connects TRBV24-1 to TRBJ2-3; TRBD1 aligns across 7 bases. CDR3 size: 15 residues. CDR1 and CDR2 (germline): KGHDR, SFDVKD. The junction had 3 bases not matched to a gene; V was cut back by 4 bases and J by 0 bases. The CDR3 region is CATSEWTGSTDTQYF. The DNA for the CDR3 is TGTGCCACCAGTGAATGGACAGGCAGCACAGATACGCAGTATTTT.

J is TRBJ2-5 and V is TRBV25-1; 10 bases agree with TRBD2. V dropped 1 base and J dropped 3; count of bases not matched to a gene: 11. Germline CDR1 is MGHDK and CDR2 is SYGVNS. There are 18 residues in the CDR3. The CDR3 loop is CASSEFSEVAGGEETQYF. CDR3 sequence (DNA): TGTGCCAGCAGTGAATTCAGTGAGGTAGCGGGGGGTGAAGAGACCCAGTACTTC. The whole variable domain, filled in from reference TRBV25-1 and TRBJ2-5, reads EADIYQTPRYLVIGTGKKITLECSQTMGHDKMYWYQQDPGMELHLIHYSYGVNSTEKGDLSSESTVSRIRTEHFPLTLESARPSHTSQYLCASSEFSEVAGGEETQYFGPGTRLLVL.

The chain carries TRBV19 and TRBJ2-5, with 8 positions matching TRBD1. With V trimmed by 7 bases and J by 5 bases, 9 bases remained unmatched. The CDR3 contains 14 residues. Germline V gene sequence: CDR1 LNHDA, CDR2 SQIVND (reference sequence). The CDR3 DNA reads TGTGCCAGTAATGGCAGGGGGCGACAGGAGACCCAGTACTTC. Translated, it gives CASNGRGRQETQYF. The entire variable domain, with the rest obtained from reference TRBV19 and TRBJ2-5, is as follows: DGGITQSPKYLFRKEGQNVTLSCEQNLNHDAMYWYRQDPGQGLRLIYYSQIVNDFQKGDIAEGYSVSREKKESFPLTVTSAQKNPTAFYLCASNGRGRQETQYFGPGTRLLVL.

This chain connects TRBV28 to TRBJ2-3, with a possible D match to TRBD2 (6 bases). V lost 6 bases and J lost 4, with 14 bases in between. CDR1 and CDR2 (germline): MDHEN, SYDVKM. CDR3 size: 14 residues. The CDR3 protein is CASSDSGTPDTQYF. CDR3 in DNA: TGTGCCAGCAGCGACTCCGGGACTCCAGATACGCAGTATTTT.

This clone was found once. The V and J genes are TRBV19 and TRBJ1-1, with TRBD1 matching over 8 bases. Germline V gene sequence: CDR1 LNHDA, CDR2 SQIVND (reference sequence). The CDR3 sequence is 13 residues long. Germline trimming cut 5 bases from V and 4 bases from J; bases unmatched to any gene: 3. CDR3 bases: TGTGCCAGTAGTGGACAGGGACTCACTGAAGCTTTCTTT. It specifies CASSGQGLTEAFF.

In its sample, this clone was seen a few times. The chain employs TRBV5-1 and TRBJ1-5; a possible D gene is TRBD1 (5 bases). The V gene lost 2 bases and the J gene lost 7 bases, with 13 bases spanning the gap. This CDR3 is built from 14 residues. Germline assignment: CDR1 SGHRS and CDR2 YFSETQ. This chain's CDR3 is CASSFGGEGQPQHF. The DNA of the CDR3 is TGCGCCAGCAGCTTTGGGGGGGAGGGCCAGCCCCAGCATTTT.

The rearrangement links TRBV12-3 or TRBV12-4 to TRBJ1-2, with D perhaps matching TRBD1 (6 bases). The CDR3 consists of 13 residues. The germline V and J ends were trimmed by 2 bases and 4 bases, with 8 bases remaining between them. CDR3 in DNA: TGTGCCAGCAGTTTAAAGGGGGTCTATGGCTACACCTTC. Translated, it gives CASSLKGVYGYTF.

Only a few counts were recorded for this clone. The V call is TRBV7-2, the J call TRBJ2-1; 8 bases match TRBD2. The CDR3 consists of 15 residues. V trimming: 5 bases; J trimming: 5 bases; junction bases outside the gene matches: 8. CDR1 is SGHTA and CDR2 is FQGNSA in the germline V gene. CDR3 residues: CASSAVAGGNNEQFF. CDR3 DNA sequence: TGTGCCAGCAGCGCCGTGGCGGGGGGAAACAATGAGCAGTTCTTC.

The V call is TRBV28, the J call TRBJ2-4; 10 positions match TRBD1. Germline trimming cut 6 bases from V and 12 bases from J; bases unmatched to any gene: 14. Germline CDR1 and CDR2: MDHEN and SYDVKM. The length of the CDR3 is 15 residues. The CDR3 DNA is TGTGCCAGCAGACCTACGACCTCCGGGACAGGGGATCAGTACTTC. This codes for CASRPTTSGTGDQYF.